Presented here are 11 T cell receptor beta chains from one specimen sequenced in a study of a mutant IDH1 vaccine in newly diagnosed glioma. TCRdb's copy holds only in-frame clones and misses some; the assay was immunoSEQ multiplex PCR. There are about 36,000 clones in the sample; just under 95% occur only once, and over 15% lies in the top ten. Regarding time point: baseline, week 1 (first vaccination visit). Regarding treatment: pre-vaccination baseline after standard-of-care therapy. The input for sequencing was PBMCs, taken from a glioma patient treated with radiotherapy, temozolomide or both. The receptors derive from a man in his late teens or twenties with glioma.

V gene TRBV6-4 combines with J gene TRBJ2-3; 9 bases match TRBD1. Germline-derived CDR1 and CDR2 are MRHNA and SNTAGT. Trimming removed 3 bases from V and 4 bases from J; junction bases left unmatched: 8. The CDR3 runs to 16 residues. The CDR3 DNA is TGTGCCAGCAGTGAGGCACCGGGACAGGGATCAGATACGCAGTATTTT. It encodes CASSEAPGQGSDTQYF.

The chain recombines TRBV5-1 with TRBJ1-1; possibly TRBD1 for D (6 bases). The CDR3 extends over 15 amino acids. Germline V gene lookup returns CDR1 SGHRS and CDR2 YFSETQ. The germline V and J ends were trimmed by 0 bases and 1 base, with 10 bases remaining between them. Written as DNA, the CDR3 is TGCGCCAGCAGCTTGGCCCAGACAGGGAACACTGAAGCTTTCTTT. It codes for CASSLAQTGNTEAFF.

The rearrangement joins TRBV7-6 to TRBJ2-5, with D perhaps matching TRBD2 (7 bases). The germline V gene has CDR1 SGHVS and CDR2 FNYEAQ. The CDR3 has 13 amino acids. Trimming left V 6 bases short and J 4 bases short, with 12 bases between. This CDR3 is CASSRGGPETQYF. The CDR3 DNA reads TGTGCCAGCAGTAGGGGGGGCCCAGAGACCCAGTACTTC.

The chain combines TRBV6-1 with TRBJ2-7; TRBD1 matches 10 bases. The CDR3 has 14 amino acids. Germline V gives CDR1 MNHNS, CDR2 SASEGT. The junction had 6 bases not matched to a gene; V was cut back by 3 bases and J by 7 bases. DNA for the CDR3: TGTGCCAGCAGTGACCAACCGGGACAGGGGGAGCAGTACTTC. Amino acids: CASSDQPGQGEQYF.

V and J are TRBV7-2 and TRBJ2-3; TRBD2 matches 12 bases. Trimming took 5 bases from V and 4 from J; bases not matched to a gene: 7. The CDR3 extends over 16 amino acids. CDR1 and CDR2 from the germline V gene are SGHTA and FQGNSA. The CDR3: CASSQTSGSVADTQYF. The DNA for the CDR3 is TGTGCCAGCAGCCAGACTAGCGGGAGTGTTGCAGATACGCAGTATTTT.

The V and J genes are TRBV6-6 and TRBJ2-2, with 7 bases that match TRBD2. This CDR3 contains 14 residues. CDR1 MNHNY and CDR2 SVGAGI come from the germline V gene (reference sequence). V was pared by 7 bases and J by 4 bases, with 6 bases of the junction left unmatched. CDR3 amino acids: CASTAGEITGELFF. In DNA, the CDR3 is TGTGCCAGCACGGCGGGAGAAATCACCGGGGAGCTGTTTTTT.

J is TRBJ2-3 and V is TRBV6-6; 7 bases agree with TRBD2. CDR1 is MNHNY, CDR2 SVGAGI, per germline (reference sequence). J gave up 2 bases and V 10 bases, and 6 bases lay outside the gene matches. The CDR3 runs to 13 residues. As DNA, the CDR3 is TGTGCCATTACGAGCGGGATCACAGATACGCAGTATTTT. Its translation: CAITSGITDTQYF.

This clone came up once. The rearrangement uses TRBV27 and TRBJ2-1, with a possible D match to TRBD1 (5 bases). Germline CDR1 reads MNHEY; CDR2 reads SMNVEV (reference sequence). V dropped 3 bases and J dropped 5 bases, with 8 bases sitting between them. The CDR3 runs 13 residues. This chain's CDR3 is CASSFLGDNEQFF. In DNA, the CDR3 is TGTGCCAGCAGTTTCCTAGGGGACAATGAGCAGTTCTTC.

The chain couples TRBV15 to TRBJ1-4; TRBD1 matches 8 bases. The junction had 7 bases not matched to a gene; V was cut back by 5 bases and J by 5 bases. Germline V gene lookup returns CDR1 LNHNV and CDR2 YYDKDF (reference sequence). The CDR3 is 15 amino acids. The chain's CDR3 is CATSSRTGLNEKLFF. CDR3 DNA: TGTGCCACCAGCTCTCGGACAGGGTTAAATGAAAAACTGTTTTTT.

CDR3 residues: CASSSSLGVGYTF. The CDR3 coding sequence is TGTGCCAGCAGCTCTTCTCTTGGGGTTGGCTACACCTTC. The chain has TRBV7-2 and TRBJ1-2, with unresolved D. The CDR3 totals 13 residues. V was pared by 4 bases and J by 7 bases, with 13 bases between. The germline CDR1 and CDR2 sequences are SGHTA and FQGNSA.

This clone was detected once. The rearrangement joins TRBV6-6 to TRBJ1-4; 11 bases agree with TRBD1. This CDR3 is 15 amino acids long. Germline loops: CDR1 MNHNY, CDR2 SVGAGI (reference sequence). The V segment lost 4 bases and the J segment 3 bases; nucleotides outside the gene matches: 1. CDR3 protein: CASSSGQGANEKLFF. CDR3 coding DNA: TGTGCCAGCAGTTCGGGACAGGGGGCTAATGAAAAACTGTTTTTT.